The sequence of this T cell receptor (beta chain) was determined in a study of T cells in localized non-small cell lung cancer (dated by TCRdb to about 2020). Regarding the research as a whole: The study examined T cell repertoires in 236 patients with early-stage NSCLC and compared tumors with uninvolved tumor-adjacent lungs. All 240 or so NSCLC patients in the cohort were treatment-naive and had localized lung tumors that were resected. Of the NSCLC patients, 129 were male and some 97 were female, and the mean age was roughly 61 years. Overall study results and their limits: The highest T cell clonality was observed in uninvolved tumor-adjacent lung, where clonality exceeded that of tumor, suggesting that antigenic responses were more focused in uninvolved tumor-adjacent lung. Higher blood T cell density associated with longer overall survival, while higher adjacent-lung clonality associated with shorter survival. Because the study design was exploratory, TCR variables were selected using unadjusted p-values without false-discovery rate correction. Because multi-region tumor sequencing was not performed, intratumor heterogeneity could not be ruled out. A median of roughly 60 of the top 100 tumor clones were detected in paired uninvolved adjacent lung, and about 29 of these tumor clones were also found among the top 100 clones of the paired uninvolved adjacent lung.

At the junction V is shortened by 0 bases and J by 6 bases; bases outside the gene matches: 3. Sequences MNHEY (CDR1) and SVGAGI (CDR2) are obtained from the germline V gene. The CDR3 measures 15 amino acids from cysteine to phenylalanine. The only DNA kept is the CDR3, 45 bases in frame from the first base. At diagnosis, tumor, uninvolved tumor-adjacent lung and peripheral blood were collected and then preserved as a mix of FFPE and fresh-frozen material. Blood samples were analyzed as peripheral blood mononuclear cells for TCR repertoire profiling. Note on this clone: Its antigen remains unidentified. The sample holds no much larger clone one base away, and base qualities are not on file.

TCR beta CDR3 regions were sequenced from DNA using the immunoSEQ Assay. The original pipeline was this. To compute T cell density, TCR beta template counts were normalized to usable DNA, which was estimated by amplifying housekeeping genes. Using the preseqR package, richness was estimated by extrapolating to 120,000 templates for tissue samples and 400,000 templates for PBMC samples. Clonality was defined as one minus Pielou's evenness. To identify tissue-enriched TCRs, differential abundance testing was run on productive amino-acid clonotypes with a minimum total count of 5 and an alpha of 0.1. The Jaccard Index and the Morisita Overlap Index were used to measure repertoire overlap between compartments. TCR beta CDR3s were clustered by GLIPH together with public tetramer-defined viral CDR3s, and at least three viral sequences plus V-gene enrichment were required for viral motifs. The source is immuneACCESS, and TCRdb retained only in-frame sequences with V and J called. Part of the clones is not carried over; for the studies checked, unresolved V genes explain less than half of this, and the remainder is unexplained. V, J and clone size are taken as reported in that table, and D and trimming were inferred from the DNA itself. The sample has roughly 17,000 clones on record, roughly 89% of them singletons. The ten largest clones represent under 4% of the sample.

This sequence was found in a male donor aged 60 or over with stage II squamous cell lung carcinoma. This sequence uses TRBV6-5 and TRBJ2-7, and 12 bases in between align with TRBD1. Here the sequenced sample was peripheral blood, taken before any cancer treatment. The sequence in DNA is TGTGCCAGCAGTTACTCGGGACAGGGGGCGTTCGAGCAGTACTTC. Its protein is CASSYSGQGAFEQYF.